This T cell receptor (beta chain) originates from a study of OX40 agonist ivuxolimab in advanced cancers. Regarding the research as a whole: Ivuxolimab, which targeted the costimulatory receptor OX40 (CD134), was an agonistic, fully human IgG2 monoclonal antibody. Intravenous ivuxolimab was administered to patients every 2 weeks at six dose levels: 0.01, 0.1, 0.3, 1.5, 3 and 10 mg/kg. Of the approximately 50 dose-escalation patients, hepatocellular carcinoma was present in around 19, melanoma in roughly 15, renal cell carcinoma in 9 and head and neck cancer in 9. A male proportion of roughly 85% and a mean age of approximately 55 years, ranging from roughly 23 to 79, were recorded for the dose-escalation cohort. Patients were allowed to have had prior anti-PD-1, anti-PD-L1 or anti-CTLA-4 therapy, and 30% to 50% of the dose-escalation patients had previously received checkpoint inhibitors. Partial responses occurred in three dose-escalation patients: two with cutaneous melanoma and one with hepatocellular carcinoma. The purpose of peripheral TCRbeta sequencing was to test whether ivuxolimab changed TCR sequence diversity and led to clonal T-cell expansion. The monotherapy dose-escalation portion (N of about 47 patients) of the phase I ivuxolimab trial is reported in the paper. Overall results and qualifications from the work: Clonal expansion of both CD4+ and CD8+ blood T cells was observed from baseline to week 6 at doses 0.1 to 3.0 mg/kg. In partial responders in the 0.1-3.0 mg/kg groups, normalized peripheral clonal expansion was found to be among the lowest, especially among CD8+ T cells. Antigen specificity was not determined for the clonally expanded peripheral T cells. After ivuxolimab, expanded clones were on average more numerous among CD8+ T cells than among CD4+ T cells. Low levels of normalized T-cell clonal expansion were also shown by some nonresponding patients.

In the case of this clone: This clone's antigen is unknown. No clone much larger than this one lies a single base away; base qualities are absent.

Its CDR3 holds 14 amino acids, cysteine through phenylalanine. The CDR3 DNA has 42 bases and is translated from base 1. Germline trimming amounts to 2 bases on V and 6 bases on J, with 4 as the count of junction bases outside the gene matches. Based on the germline V gene, the CDR1 and CDR2 sequences are ENHRY and SYGVKD. Genomic DNA was isolated from the sorted cells so that the TCRbeta CDR3 region could be sequenced. TCRbeta CDR3 regions were sequenced using the immunoSEQ Assay. TCRdb's version of the immuneACCESS table is confined to in-frame rearrangements and falls short of the full clone set. An unresolved V gene accounts for under half of the shortfall where checked; the remainder is of unknown origin. For this sample the table gives roughly 100,000 clones, of which roughly nine tenths were detected only once. Roughly 5% of the sample comes from the top ten. Patients with a history of autoimmune disease or receiving systemic immunosuppression were excluded from the trial. Peripheral blood for TCR sequencing was collected from all dose cohorts at baseline, on cycle 4 day 1, and on cycle 7 day 1. The samples were drawn from a first-in-human, open-label, multicenter phase I dose-escalation trial of ivuxolimab. Adults with locally advanced or metastatic melanoma, renal cell carcinoma, hepatocellular carcinoma or head and neck squamous cell carcinoma were enrolled in the trial. Before TCR sequencing, CD4+ T cells and CD8+ T cells were sorted from peripheral blood as separate populations.

The source is an adult with an advanced solid tumor such as melanoma, head and neck, liver or kidney cancer. The sequence links TRBV10-3 to TRBJ1-2, with 9 bases aligning to TRBD1. The input for sequencing was CD4+ or CD8+ T cells sorted from blood, taken in a trial of the OX40 agonist ivuxolimab. CDR3 protein: CAISEMGQGDGYTF. Here is the DNA: TGTGCCATCAGTGAGATGGGACAGGGTGATGGCTACACCTTC.